This T cell receptor (beta chain) was obtained from a study of T cell repertoires in cytomegalovirus infection. Study-wide background: An indication of both CMV infection and matching HLA type came from public TCR beta signatures. Overall study results and limits: Dominating the ex vivo response were HLA-C-restricted CMV-specific TCR beta clonotypes.

Germline-derived CDR1 and CDR2 are SNHLY and FYNNEI. This CDR3 contains 10 residues. Trimming took off 7 bases at V and 5 bases at J, with 5 bases between the two ends. TCRdb passed the reads through MiXCR, listing each CDR3 protein once. The sample carries 490,000 or so distinct CDR3 sequences, approximately 10% recorded once. Regarding this clonotype: The antigen is not known.

The chain joins TRBV2 to TRBJ2-5; D gene ambiguous. The clonotype originates from a human donor in good health (CMV status not recorded). Some clones in this sample may be carry-over from other donors' samples. The material sequenced was PBMCs. The CDR3 loop is CASKLETQYF. CDR3 DNA: TGTGCCAGCAAGTTGGAGACCCAGTACTTC.